This TCR beta chain comes out of a study of shared clonotypes between healthy human individuals. Study-wide points: Genetic and exposure-history diversity was limited by the small donor number.

Deep-level assay runs were performed. Each cell subset's genomic DNA was divided evenly among several immunoSEQ plates. Profiled with immunoSEQ multiplex PCR; TCRdb holds only in-frame clones, not every one. The table lists 560,000 or so clones, 96% of them singletons. Only CD45RO-negative cells positively selected for CCR7 counted as naive CD8 cells, so terminally differentiated effector memory CD45RA+ cells were excluded. Healthy and HIV-negative, the adult donors had no recent acute infections or vaccinations. Germline lookup yields CDR1 MNHEY and CDR2 SMNVEV (reference sequence). The ends were cut back, 4 bases at V and 11 bases at J, with 14 bases in the middle. This CDR3 has 12 amino acids. This clone has just one count. The antigen is unknown.

V usage is TRBV27 and J usage is TRBJ2-5, with D hard to call. Sample: naive CD8+ T cells sorted from blood. This TCR was sampled from a woman in her twenties or thirties in good health. The CDR3 DNA reads TGTGCCAGCAGTTCCATTTCTGAAGAGCAGTACTTC. It encodes CASSSISEEQYF.